A selection of T cell receptor beta chains follows, all from one sample in a study of blood T cells in healthy people across ages. TCRdb analysed the 5' RACE reads with MiXCR anew, one entry per CDR3 protein. Among about 900,000 distinct CDR3 sequences listed, under 50% were seen once. The sequencing sample was made of blood. Receptor source: a man aged 25 to 40 in good health. Both conserved end residues are part of each CDR3. The D gene is left open where the match is weak. Clone size is given for some rows only: seen once, a few or many times, or a class if the clone is expanded.

-,TRBV9,-,TRBJ2-2,CASTRQTVSAGGELFF,TGTGCCAGTACCCGCCAAACGGTTAGCGCTGGCGGGGAGCTGTTTTTT
-,TRBV5-6,-,TRBJ2-3,CASSWDVGDTQYF,TGTGCCAGCAGTTGGGACGTCGGGGATACGCAGTATTTT
TRBD2,TRBV12-3/TRBV12-4,-,TRBJ2-1,CASSLQRGSYNEQFF,TGTGCCAGCAGTTTGCAGCGGGGGTCCTACAATGAGCAGTTCTTC
TRBD1,TRBV7-2,-,TRBJ2-3,CASSVTGVSPPMDTQYF,TGTGCCAGCAGCGTAACAGGGGTCTCACCTCCTATGGATACGCAGTATTTT
TRBD1,TRBV7-9,few,TRBJ1-6,CASSPTPTGYLSPLHF,TGTGCCAGCAGCCCGACCCCGACAGGGTACCTGTCACCCCTCCACTTT
-,TRBV10-3,few,TRBJ1-2,CAIRAQEANYGYTF,TGTGCCATCAGAGCACAGGAAGCTAACTATGGCTACACCTTC
TRBD1,TRBV29-1,many,TRBJ1-2,CSVEDPQGHYGYTF,TGCAGCGTTGAAGACCCACAGGGGCACTATGGCTACACCTTC
-,TRBV7-9,-,TRBJ1-2,CASSLAPATHGYTF,TGTGCCAGCAGCTTAGCGCCGGCCACCCATGGCTACACCTTC
TRBD1,TRBV7-9,-,TRBJ2-5,CASSLAGGVETQYF,TGTGCCAGCAGCTTGGCAGGGGGCGTTGAGACCCAGTACTTC
-,TRBV29-1,-,TRBJ2-7,CSVEGVGLGGTYEQYF,TGCAGCGTTGAAGGGGTGGGATTGGGTGGAACCTACGAGCAGTACTTC
-,TRBV9,-,TRBJ2-4,CASSGQAGRDLAKNIQYF,TGTGCCAGCAGCGGGCAGGCAGGTAGGGATTTAGCCAAAAACATTCAGTACTTC
TRBD1,TRBV10-3,-,TRBJ2-5,CASKEDRGQGETQYF,TGTGCCAGCAAAGAAGACAGGGGGCAAGGAGAGACCCAGTACTTC
-,TRBV11-2,few,TRBJ2-5,CASHRDIGETQYF,TGTGCCAGTCACCGGGACATTGGGGAGACCCAGTACTTC
-,TRBV6-2/TRBV6-3,-,TRBJ2-5,CASNGARETQYF,TGTGCCAGCAATGGGGCGCGCGAGACCCAGTACTTC
TRBD2,TRBV4-2,-,TRBJ2-5,CASSQDSGGPETRYF,TGTGCCAGCAGCCAAGATAGCGGGGGACCAGAGACCCGGTACTTC
-,TRBV2,few,TRBJ2-6,CASSVRGGLSGANVLTF,TGTGCCAGCAGTGTCAGGGGGGGCCTTTCTGGGGCCAACGTCCTGACTTTC
-,TRBV12-3/TRBV12-4,-,TRBJ2-1,CASSSPGHLYNEQFF,TGTGCCAGCAGCAGCCCGGGACACCTCTACAATGAGCAGTTCTTC
TRBD2,TRBV10-3,-,TRBJ2-1,CAISDPGQRGPLDEQFF,TGTGCCATCAGTGATCCTGGGCAGCGGGGGCCTTTGGATGAGCAGTTCTTC
TRBD1,TRBV6-2/TRBV6-3,few,TRBJ2-1,CASSHDRGPFF,TGTGCCAGCAGTCACGACAGGGGTCCGTTCTTC
-,TRBV28,few,TRBJ2-7,CASSPPNPTYEQYF,TGTGCCAGCAGTCCGCCTAATCCAACCTACGAGCAGTACTTC
TRBD2,TRBV12-3/TRBV12-4,-,TRBJ2-1,CASSYIVLSGGSSNEQFF,TGTGCCAGCAGTTACATCGTCTTGAGCGGGGGGTCTTCCAATGAGCAGTTCTTC
TRBD2,TRBV29-1,few,TRBJ2-1,CSVSVFGLAGNEQFF,TGCAGCGTTTCGGTTTTCGGGCTAGCGGGCAATGAGCAGTTCTTC
-,TRBV30,-,TRBJ2-2,CAWSPTGKSGTGELFF,TGTGCCTGGAGTCCTACAGGGAAATCGGGCACCGGGGAGCTGTTTTTT
-,TRBV28,few,TRBJ1-5,CASTSFEGSQPQHF,TGTGCCAGCACCAGTTTTGAGGGGAGTCAGCCCCAGCATTTT
-,TRBV2,-,TRBJ2-1,CASSSGTHSYNEQFF,TGTGCCAGCAGTTCCGGGACACACTCCTACAATGAGCAGTTCTTC
TRBD1,TRBV6-5,-,TRBJ1-2,CASSPDRGSSYTF,TGTGCCAGCAGTCCGGACAGGGGATCTAGCTACACCTTC
-,TRBV27,-,TRBJ2-7,CASRAQSLYEQYF,TGTGCCAGCAGGGCACAAAGTCTCTACGAGCAGTACTTC
TRBD2,TRBV5-5,few,TRBJ2-3,CASSREAQGDTQYF,TGTGCCAGCAGCCGGGAGGCGCAGGGCGATACGCAGTATTTT
-,TRBV10-3,-,TRBJ2-4,CAISVGGNIQYF,TGTGCCATCAGTGTTGGGGGAAACATTCAGTACTTC
TRBD2,TRBV4-1,few,TRBJ2-7,CASSQVPSLRGASYEQYF,TGCGCCAGCAGCCAAGTCCCCTCCTTGCGGGGGGCCTCCTACGAGCAGTACTTC
-,TRBV29-1,many,TRBJ1-1,CSVVGGLATNTEAFF,TGCAGCGTTGTGGGGGGGCTGGCTACGAACACTGAAGCTTTCTTT
TRBD1,TRBV25-1,once,TRBJ2-2,CASSRPGGNTGELFF,TGTGCCAGCAGTCGACCAGGGGGCAACACCGGGGAGCTGTTTTTT
-,TRBV5-1,-,TRBJ2-3,CASSLAEGGRTDTQYF,TGCGCCAGCAGCTTGGCCGAGGGGGGGCGGACAGATACGCAGTATTTT
TRBD1,TRBV20-1,-,TRBJ2-2,CSWDRDNTGELFF,TGCAGCTGGGACAGGGACAACACCGGGGAGCTGTTTTTT
TRBD1,TRBV28,-,TRBJ2-7,CASSSTGTGETYEQYF,TGTGCCAGCAGTTCAACCGGGACAGGGGAAACCTACGAGCAGTACTTC
TRBD1,TRBV29-1,-,TRBJ2-7,CSVTGDRGNEQYF,TGCAGCGTTACCGGGGACAGGGGCAATGAGCAGTACTTC
-,TRBV29-1,-,TRBJ2-3,CSVQSTDTQYF,TGCAGCGTTCAAAGCACAGATACGCAGTATTTT
TRBD1,TRBV7-2,-,TRBJ2-1,CASSLETGHNEQFF,TGTGCCAGCAGCTTAGAGACAGGGCACAATGAGCAGTTCTTC
TRBD2,TRBV20-1,-,TRBJ2-7,CSARPSSGTYEQYF,TGCAGTGCTAGACCGTCGAGCGGGACCTACGAGCAGTACTTC
-,TRBV7-9,-,TRBJ2-3,CASTSRGGAQYF,TGTGCCAGCACCTCGCGAGGTGGCGCGCAGTATTTT
TRBD1,TRBV20-1,few,TRBJ2-4,CSASSTGGNIQYF,TGCAGTGCGTCCTCGACAGGGGGTAACATTCAGTACTTC
TRBD1,TRBV3-1,-,TRBJ2-7,CASSRSGQNSYEQYF,TGTGCCAGCAGCCGTTCGGGACAGAACTCCTACGAGCAGTACTTC
TRBD2,TRBV4-1,few,TRBJ2-1,CASSQGPQLAGVNEQFF,TGCGCCAGCAGCCAAGGGCCCCAACTAGCGGGGGTGAATGAGCAGTTCTTC
TRBD1,TRBV2,-,TRBJ2-1,CASIKDRANEQFF,TGTGCCAGCATTAAGGACAGGGCCAATGAGCAGTTCTTC
-,TRBV2,few,TRBJ2-3,CASSAYGTDTQYF,TGTGCCAGCAGTGCCTACGGCACAGATACGCAGTATTTT
-,TRBV24-1,-,TRBJ2-1,CATSAGRGVHNEQFF,TGTGCCACCAGCGCTGGGAGGGGGGTGCACAATGAGCAGTTCTTC
-,TRBV10-3,-,TRBJ2-7,CAISTKGRQISYEQYF,TGTGCCATCAGTACGAAGGGGAGACAGATCTCCTACGAGCAGTACTTC
-,TRBV11-3,-,TRBJ2-7,CASSFNSVYEQYF,TGTGCCAGCAGCTTTAACAGCGTCTACGAGCAGTACTTC
-,TRBV13,few,TRBJ1-1,CASGLSGGPRGEAFF,TGTGCCAGCGGGCTTAGCGGGGGCCCTAGGGGTGAAGCTTTCTTT
TRBD2,TRBV3-1,-,TRBJ2-7,CASSQTFWGGSGEQYF,TGTGCCAGCAGCCAAACCTTCTGGGGAGGTAGCGGGGAGCAGTACTTC
-,TRBV7-9,-,TRBJ2-3,CASSFIPGTVDTQYF,TGTGCCAGCAGTTTTATACCCGGCACCGTGGATACGCAGTATTTT
-,TRBV2,-,TRBJ1-4,CASRRRTVSTNEKLFF,TGTGCCAGCAGGCGAAGAACAGTATCCACTAATGAAAAACTGTTTTTT
-,TRBV4-1,-,TRBJ2-7,CASSQVADTGEQYF,TGCGCCAGCAGCCAAGTAGCCGATACGGGCGAGCAGTACTTC
TRBD1,TRBV3-1,-,TRBJ2-4,CASSRVGQGARENIQYF,TGTGCCAGCAGCCGAGTCGGACAGGGGGCGAGGGAAAACATTCAGTACTTC
-,TRBV4-2,few,TRBJ1-2,CASRTIGSKDYGYTF,TGTGCCAGCAGAACGATCGGATCGAAAGACTATGGCTACACCTTC
-,TRBV29-1,-,TRBJ2-6,CSVANSGANVLTF,TGCAGCGTTGCTAACTCTGGGGCCAACGTCCTGACTTTC
TRBD2,TRBV4-1,-,TRBJ2-7,CASSQQLAGGYNEQYF,TGCGCCAGCAGCCAACAACTAGCGGGGGGGTACAATGAGCAGTACTTC